This T cell receptor beta chain was observed in a study of siplizumab effects on memory and regulatory T cells. The study, taken as a whole, reports: Just a small share of alloreactive clones was traced back to unstimulated subsets. Apparently more diverse than memory cells, naive T cells also seemed major alloresponse contributors.

For every sample, about 10^5 TCR templates were assayed. Assay used: immunoSEQ multiplex PCR; TCRdb lists only in-frame clones, some missing. The data hold around 100,000 clones, with around 90% observed a single time. The CDR3 consists of 14 residues. Trimming took off 2 bases at V and 3 bases at J, with 8 bases between the two ends. CDR1 is MNHEY and CDR2 is SVGAGI in the germline V gene. Comments on this clone: Its antigen is as yet unknown.

The sequenced sample was CD4+ T cells sorted from blood. The rearrangement uses TRBV6-5 and TRBJ2-1; perhaps TRBD2 as D (6 bases). This TCR came from a human donor in good health. The CDR3 bases are TGTGCCAGCAGTTACGGGGACTTCTACAATGAGCAGTTCTTC. Its protein is CASSYGDFYNEQFF.